This TCR beta chain is from a study of blood T cell repertoires in COVID-19. For the study at large: The cDNA or gDNA used as material had been derived from T cells, B-cell-depleted T cells, or PBMCs.

Comment on this clone: Relative to the germline gene, one junction end is altered; a read error may explain this. Within the sample, other DNA sequences also encode this same CDR3.

The CDR3 covers 14 residues. Germline CDR1 reads SGHRS; CDR2 reads YFSETQ. Only in-frame clones appear in the TCRdb table, and some are missing; sequencing was by immunoSEQ multiplex PCR. The top ten hold just under 7.5% of the sample, which has hundreds of thousands of clones, around nine tenths seen once. The receptor comes from a woman in her 70s with COVID-19, enrolled during active disease. The material sequenced was peripheral blood. The rearrangement links TRBV5-1 to TRBJ1-1; TRBD1 agrees at 7 bases. The CDR3 loop reads CASSYGTANTEAFF. The CDR3 DNA sequence: TGCGCCAGCAGCTACGGGACAGCTAACACTGAGGCTTTCTTT.